The 22 T cell receptor beta chains given below trace back to one sample, sequenced in a study of blood T cell repertoires in COVID-19. The protocol was immunoSEQ multiplex PCR, while the TCRdb copy is restricted to in-frame clones and leaves out a portion. This sample yields some 68,000 clones, of which around 91% are seen a single time; approximately 2.9% belongs to the top ten. Input material: peripheral blood. These receptors were taken from a man aged 45-65 years with acute or convalescent COVID-19.

The chain recombines TRBV19 with TRBJ1-1; 9 bases are shared with TRBD1. Trimming took 6 bases from V and 5 from J; bases not matched to a gene: 7. The germline CDR1 and CDR2 sequences are LNHDA and SQIVND (reference sequence). The length of the CDR3 is 14 residues. The chain's CDR3 is CASRQQGARTEAFF. The CDR3, as DNA: TGTGCCAGTAGGCAACAGGGGGCAAGGACTGAAGCTTTCTTT.

The V and J genes are TRBV5-1 and TRBJ2-1; 7 bases fit TRBD2. V gave up 7 bases and J gave up 6 bases; unmatched junction bases: 7. The germline CDR1 and CDR2 sequences are SGHRS and YFSETQ. The CDR3 is made up of 13 amino acids. In DNA form, the CDR3 reads TGCGCCAGCTCCCTGGGGGGGGTCAATGAGCAGTTCTTC. Translated, it gives CASSLGGVNEQFF. Full variable domain (rest looked up from reference TRBV5-1 and TRBJ2-1): KAGVTQTPRYLIKTRGQQVTLSCSPISGHRSVSWYQQTPGQGLQFLFEYFSETQRNKGNFPGRFSGRQFSNSRSEMNVSTLELGDSALYLCASSLGGVNEQFFGPGTRLTVL.

This rearrangement joins TRBV27 to TRBJ2-2; 9 bases fit TRBD2. Germline lookup yields CDR1 MNHEY and CDR2 SMNVEV (reference sequence). V dropped 6 bases and J dropped 7; count of bases not matched to a gene: 12. The CDR3 runs 16 residues. This chain's CDR3 is CASSPPGLASVGELFF. CDR3 DNA: TGTGCCAGCAGCCCACCGGGACTAGCAAGCGTCGGGGAGCTGTTTTTT.

In its sample, this clone was seen a few times. The rearrangement joins TRBV2 to TRBJ2-7; TRBD2 matches at 8 bases. The CDR3 runs 15 residues. CDR1 is SNHLY, CDR2 FYNNEI, per germline. After removal of 2 bases from V and 2 bases from J, the junction contained 5 bases not matched to a gene. DNA of the CDR3: TGTGCCAGCAGTGAATTAGCGGGGACGACCTACGAGCAGTACGTC. It yields the protein CASSELAGTTYEQYV.

The chain uses TRBV30 and TRBJ1-4; the match to TRBD1 covers 9 bases. V was pared by 2 bases and J by 8 bases, with 9 bases of the junction left unmatched. The CDR3 contains 15 residues. Germline V gene sequence: CDR1 GTSNPN, CDR2 SVGIG (reference sequence). The CDR3 region is CAWSNLGTGREKLFF. CDR3 nucleotides: TGTGCCTGGAGTAACCTGGGGACAGGGCGAGAAAAACTGTTTTTT.

The CDR3 DNA reads as TGCGCCAGCAGTGGGTCCAGGGCCGGGGCCAACGTCCTGACTTTC. It encodes CASSGSRAGANVLTF. The chain carries TRBV10-2 and TRBJ2-6; possible D gene TRBD1, 5 bases. This CDR3 region has 15 residues. V lost 4 bases and J lost 4, with 11 bases in between. The germline CDR1 and CDR2 sequences are WSHSY and SAAADI.

For the CDR3, the DNA is TGTGCCTGGAGCAGACAGTCTACTAACTATGGCTACACCTTC. Amino acid sequence: CAWSRQSTNYGYTF. V usage is TRBV30 and J usage is TRBJ1-2, with D possibly being TRBD1 (5 bases). CDR3 size: 14 residues. Trimming removed 3 bases from V and 0 bases from J, with 11 bases in between. The germline V gene encodes CDR1 GTSNPN and CDR2 SVGIG (reference sequence). Filled out from reference TRBV30 and TRBJ1-2, the complete variable domain reads SQTIHQWPATLVQPVGSPLSLECTVEGTSNPNLYWYRQAAGRGLQLLFYSVGIGQISSEVPQNLSASRPQDRQFILSSKKLLLSDSGFYLCAWSRQSTNYGYTFGSGTRLTVV.

This clone was seen just once. The V call is TRBV11-3, the J call TRBJ2-1, with 7 bases identical to TRBD2. This CDR3 is built from 19 residues. V lost 0 bases to trimming and J lost 10 bases; unmatched junction nucleotides: 21. The germline gives CDR1 SGHNT, CDR2 YENEEA. CDR3 in amino acids: CASSLDRFGSGGMFREQFF. CDR3 sequence (DNA): TGTGCCAGCAGCTTAGATCGTTTTGGATCGGGAGGCATGTTTAGGGAGCAGTTCTTC.

This chain connects TRBV11-3 to TRBJ1-1, with D possibly being TRBD1 (5 bases). The CDR3 extends over 15 amino acids. Germline CDR1 is SGHNT and CDR2 is YENEEA. Trimming cost V 5 bases and J 0 bases, with 13 bases left between them. This CDR3 is CASSPSDTMNTEAFF. In DNA form, the CDR3 reads TGTGCCAGCAGCCCGTCGGACACGATGAACACTGAAGCTTTCTTT.

The chain uses TRBV7-2 and TRBJ1-1; TRBD1 aligns across 9 bases. Germline trimming cut 2 bases from V and 5 bases from J; bases unmatched to any gene: 6. The CDR3 loop spans 15 amino acids. Germline loops: CDR1 SGHTA, CDR2 FQGNSA. The CDR3 DNA sequence: TGTGCCAGCAGCTTATTGAACAGGGGGCGGACTGAAGCTTTCTTT. It yields the protein CASSLLNRGRTEAFF.

The genes are TRBV27 and TRBJ1-2; 7 bases map to TRBD1. CDR3 length: 15 residues. V lost 4 bases and J lost 8; bases outside the gene matches: 13. CDR1 and CDR2 (germline): MNHEY, SMNVEV (reference sequence). In DNA, the CDR3 is TGTGCCAGCAGTTCGGGACAGCTCTTGAGTGAGGGCTACACCTTC. It codes for CASSSGQLLSEGYTF.

The chain combines TRBV6-4 with TRBJ2-3; 8 nucleotides align to TRBD2. The V gene end was trimmed by 4 bases and the J gene end by 1 base; junction bases not matched to a gene: 1. Germline loops: CDR1 MRHNA, CDR2 SNTAGT. The length of the CDR3 is 14 residues. CDR3 region: CASSAAGGTDTQYF. The DNA of the CDR3 is TGTGCCAGCAGTGCAGCGGGAGGCACAGATACGCAGTATTTT.

This chain links TRBV24-1 with TRBJ2-3; TRBD1 matches 7 bases. V dropped 9 bases and J dropped 4; count of bases not matched to a gene: 9. The germline V gene has CDR1 KGHDR and CDR2 SFDVKD. CDR3 size: 14 residues. The DNA of the CDR3 is TGTGCCACCCGACAGGGCTACGGGGCAGATACGCAGTATTTT. As protein: CATRQGYGADTQYF.

CDR3 residues: CASSRDSSFEAFF. In nucleotides, the CDR3 is TGTGCCAGCAGCCGGGACAGCAGCTTTGAAGCTTTCTTT. The chain carries TRBV12-3 or TRBV12-4 and TRBJ1-1, with 7 nucleotides matching TRBD1. V was pared by 6 bases and J by 7 bases, with 8 bases of the junction left unmatched. This CDR3 contains 13 residues.

The chain carries TRBV6-5 and TRBJ1-2, with D perhaps TRBD1 (5 bases). This CDR3 is built from 15 residues. Looked up from germline, CDR1 is MNHEY and CDR2 is SVGAGI. Trimming removed 2 bases at V and 0 bases at J, with 10 bases between. The CDR3 sequence: CASSYTGPTNYGYTF. In nucleotides, the CDR3 is TGTGCCAGCAGTTACACAGGCCCCACTAACTATGGCTACACCTTC.

The chain recombines TRBV25-1 with TRBJ2-5; D may be TRBD2 (5 bases). Between the trimmed V and J ends, which lost 2 bases and 6 bases, there was a span of 13 bases. Germline V lookup: CDR1 MGHDK, CDR2 SYGVNS. CDR3 size: 14 residues. CDR3 coding DNA: TGTGCCAGCAGTGAAGGCGGGTCGAAGAAGACCCAGTACTTC. Translating it yields CASSEGGSKKTQYF.

The CDR3 region is CASHRDTNSGNTIYF. The CDR3 DNA follows: TGTGCCAGCCACAGGGACACCAACTCTGGAAACACCATATATTTT. This chain links TRBV28 with TRBJ1-3, with TRBD1 as a possible D gene (6 bases). The CDR3 consists of 15 residues. From germline, CDR1 is MDHEN and CDR2 SYDVKM. Trimming shortened V by 8 bases and J by 0 bases, and 14 bases separated the two germline ends.

This chain joins TRBV6-2 or TRBV6-3 and TRBJ1-5; TRBD1 might be the D (6 bases). Looked up from germline, CDR1 is MNHEY and CDR2 is SVGEGT. This CDR3 comprises 15 residues. Trimming shortened V by 6 bases and J by 0 bases, and 12 bases separated the two germline ends. The CDR3, as DNA: TGTGCCAGCAGCCGAGGGGGTTATAGCAATCAGCCCCAGCATTTT. Amino acid sequence: CASSRGGYSNQPQHF.

This chain connects TRBV7-2 to TRBJ1-1; 8 bases fit TRBD1. V shed 3 bases, J shed 11 bases, and the junction held 8 bases outside the gene matches. Germline assignment: CDR1 SGHTA and CDR2 FQGNSA. CDR3 size: 13 residues. CDR3 DNA sequence: TGTGCCAGCAGCTTCCAGGGGGCCCTCGGCGCTTTCTTT. Encoded protein: CASSFQGALGAFF.

The genes are TRBV6-2 or TRBV6-3 and TRBJ2-7; possibly TRBD1 for D (6 bases). The CDR3 sequence is 13 residues long. V was clipped by 2 bases and J by 3 bases, with 8 bases between them. CDR1 is MNHEY and CDR2 is SVGEGT in the germline V gene. The CDR3 loop reads CASSYEDSYEQYV. Here the CDR3 DNA reads TGTGCCAGCAGTTACGAGGACAGCTACGAGCAGTACGTC.

This rearrangement joins TRBV6-5 to TRBJ2-3; D is unresolved. The germline V gene has CDR1 MNHEY and CDR2 SVGAGI. The CDR3 runs 14 residues. Trimming removed 5 bases at V and 4 bases at J, with 13 bases between. CDR3 residues: CASSPSGGPDTQYF. The CDR3 bases are TGTGCCAGCAGTCCGTCGGGTGGCCCAGATACGCAGTATTTT.

The chain is built from TRBV7-2 and TRBJ2-1; D unclear. CDR3 length: 13 residues. Germline assignment: CDR1 SGHTA and CDR2 FQGNSA. The V gene lost 4 bases and the J gene lost 4 bases, with 8 bases spanning the gap. The CDR3 protein is CASSSQRYNEQFF. The CDR3, as DNA: TGTGCCAGCAGCTCCCAGCGATACAATGAGCAGTTCTTC.